These T cell receptor beta chains were read from a single sample in a study of T cell changes during pregnancy in multiple sclerosis. Measured with immunoSEQ multiplex PCR; TCRdb has only the in-frame clones, and not every one. The repertoire holds around 85,000 clones, over 80% seen once, with roughly 4% in the top ten. Here the sequenced sample was PBMCs, taken in the first trimester of pregnancy. The receptors were sampled from a female donor in good health, serving as a control in a pregnancy study. Some clones in this sample may be carry-over from other donors' samples. Each CDR3 is given with its conserved first and last residue. A D gene is named only where the DNA matches it firmly. Size tells how often a clone was seen (once, few, many) or the class of an expanded clone, and some rows leave it out.

>TRBJ2-7|TRBD2|19|NA|TRBV4-1
CASTQGLIGTSGRRNEQYF
TGCGCCAGCACCCAAGGGTTGATTGGGACTAGCGGGAGAAGGAACGAGCAGTACTTC
>TRBJ2-1|TRBD2|16|NA|TRBV5-4
CASSSGTSGGAAEQFF
TGTGCCAGCAGCTCCGGGACTAGCGGGGGGGCGGCTGAGCAGTTCTTC
>TRBJ1-3|NA|15|few|TRBV11-2
CASSSYAYSGNTIYF
TGTGCCAGCAGCTCGTACGCCTACTCTGGAAACACCATATATTTT
>TRBJ1-2|NA|14|NA|TRBV28
CASSRGRGRYGYTF
TGTGCCAGCAGCCGGGGGAGGGGTCGGTATGGCTACACCTTC
>TRBJ1-6|NA|14|few|TRBV2
CASSVTPRDSPLHF
TGTGCCAGCAGTGTAACCCCGAGGGATTCACCCCTCCACTTT
>TRBJ2-5|TRBD2|15|NA|TRBV4-2
CASAPELAVQETQYF
TGTGCCAGCGCGCCGGAACTAGCGGTCCAAGAGACCCAGTACTTC
>TRBJ2-5|TRBD2|14|medium-sized|TRBV7-9
CASEGTRGQETQYF
TGTGCCAGCGAAGGGACTAGAGGGCAAGAGACCCAGTACTTC
>TRBJ2-1|TRBD1|13|NA|TRBV28
CASTGQGTDEQFF
TGTGCCAGCACGGGACAGGGAACGGATGAGCAGTTCTTC
>TRBJ1-4|NA|14|NA|TRBV27
CASSFRSTNEKLFF
TGTGCCAGCAGTTTTCGTTCAACTAATGAAAAACTGTTTTTT
>TRBJ1-6|TRBD1|15|NA|TRBV11-2
CASSSLTGDNSPLHF
TGTGCCAGCAGCTCACTGACAGGGGATAATTCACCCCTCCACTTT
>TRBJ1-5|NA|16|NA|TRBV5-6
CASSLWEGTYNQPQHF
TGTGCCAGCAGCTTGTGGGAGGGCACCTACAATCAGCCCCAGCATTTT
>TRBJ1-6|NA|15|NA|TRBV7-9
CASSLELEINSPLHF
TGTGCCAGCAGCTTAGAACTAGAGATCAATTCACCCCTCCACTTT
>TRBJ2-5|NA|13|NA|TRBV7-2
CASSPGTQETQYF
TGTGCCAGCAGCCCCGGTACCCAAGAGACCCAGTACTTC
>TRBJ2-1|TRBD2|17|once|TRBV4-1
CASSQGPAGGGGGEQFF
TGCGCCAGCAGCCAAGGGCCAGCGGGGGGGGGTGGAGGGGAGCAGTTCTTC
>TRBJ2-7|NA|15|NA|TRBV4-2
CASSQKRGGPNEQYF
TGTGCCAGCAGCCAAAAAAGGGGGGGGCCCAACGAGCAGTACTTC